A selection of T cell receptor beta chains follows, all from one sample in a study of metastatic and nonmetastatic thyroid tumors. TCRdb recomputed clones from the PCR reads via MiXCR. Counted here are around 20,000 clones, 30% to 35% occurring once; the ten biggest clones make up about 20%. The sequenced sample was adjacent normal tissue. The receptors shown here come from a female donor with papillary thyroid cancer or a benign thyroid nodule (not recorded which). Some clones in this sample may be carry-over from other donors' samples. CDR3s include the opening cysteine and the closing phenylalanine or tryptophan. A D gene is named only where the DNA matches it firmly. Clone size, where shown, is once, few, many, or a class for clones that have expanded.

>TRBD1|TRBJ2-2|TRBV20-1|NA
TGCAGTGCTCCGAACCTTCAGGGGGACACCGGGGAGCTGTTTTTT
CSAPNLQGDTGELFF
>TRBD1|TRBJ1-6|TRBV6-2/TRBV6-3|few
TGTGCCAGCAGTTACTCGGGGACAGGGCCCCTCCACTTT
CASSYSGTGPLHF
>TRBD1|TRBJ2-3|TRBV11-2|NA
TGTGCCAGCAGCTTCGGGGACAGTACCGATACGCAGTATTTT
CASSFGDSTDTQYF
>TRBD1|TRBJ2-7|TRBV5-1|many
TGCGCCAGCAGCAGCCCCGGGACAGGGTACAACGAGCAGTACTTC
CASSSPGTGYNEQYF
>NA|TRBJ2-1|TRBV24-1|NA
TGTGCCACCAGTGATCGACTTGGGAATGAGCAGTTCTTC
CATSDRLGNEQFF
>NA|TRBJ2-7|TRBV6-1|few
TGTGCCAGCACGGCAGCCACTACTTACTACGAGCAGTACTTC
CASTAATTYYEQYF
>NA|TRBJ2-3|TRBV24-1|NA
TGTGCCACCAGGCACCGGGACAGCACAGATACGCAGTATTTT
CATRHRDSTDTQYF
>NA|TRBJ2-1|TRBV6-6|NA
TGTGCCAGCAGTTACTCTACCGGGAGATCCAACAATGAGCAGTTCTTC
CASSYSTGRSNNEQFF
>TRBD2|TRBJ2-7|TRBV30|NA
TGTGCCTGTAGTGGGACTAGCGGGAGTGGGCAGTACTTC
CACSGTSGSGQYF
>NA|TRBJ1-1|TRBV11-3|NA
TGTGCCAGCAGCTTAGTGTGGGGGTGGACTGAAGCTTTCTTT
CASSLVWGWTEAFF
>TRBD2|TRBJ2-7|TRBV28|NA
TGTGCCAGCAGGGTCTCTAGCGGGTACCCCTACGAGCAGTACTTC
CASRVSSGYPYEQYF
>NA|TRBJ1-2|TRBV12-3/TRBV12-4|NA
TGTGCCAGCACCCCACCCAGGGTCGACTATGGCTACACCTTC
CASTPPRVDYGYTF
>NA|TRBJ1-6|TRBV7-6|many
TGTGCCAGCAGCTTAAGCGCGGGTTTGGCGGGGGATTCACCCCTCCACTTT
CASSLSAGLAGDSPLHF
>TRBD1|TRBJ2-3|TRBV30|once
TGTGCATCGAGGCAGGGGGACACGCAGTATTTT
CASRQGDTQYF
>NA|TRBJ2-7|TRBV5-6|many
TGTGCCAGCAGCTGGGGGGACAGCTACGAGCAGTACTTC
CASSWGDSYEQYF
>NA|TRBJ1-2|TRBV19|NA
TGTGCCAGCAGACCGGGACAAGGGAGGGATGGCTACACCTTC
CASRPGQGRDGYTF
>NA|TRBJ1-2|TRBV11-2|NA
TGTGCCAGCAGCCTCACCGACACAGGGTTTGGCTACACCTTC
CASSLTDTGFGYTF
>NA|TRBJ1-4|TRBV7-2|NA
TGTGCCAGCCCTGGCATCGGTGAAAAACTGTTTTTT
CASPGIGEKLFF
>NA|TRBJ1-2|TRBV20-1|NA
TGCAGTGCTAGGACCACAGCATATGGCTACACCTTC
CSARTTAYGYTF
>TRBD2|TRBJ2-7|TRBV11-2|once
TGTGCCAGCAGCTTAGATCACAGCACTAGCGGGACCTACGAGCAGTACTTC
CASSLDHSTSGTYEQYF
>NA|TRBJ2-1|TRBV28|few
TGTGCCAGCACCGAATGGAACAATGAGCAGTTCTTC
CASTEWNNEQFF
>NA|TRBJ2-3|TRBV3-1|few
TGTGCCAGCAGCCAAGATAGTGGCGCGGGGCTCACGGATACGCAGTATTTT
CASSQDSGAGLTDTQYF
>TRBD1|TRBJ1-6|TRBV19|few
TGTGCCAGTAATCCGGGACAGGGGGCCAATTCACCCCTCCACTTT
CASNPGQGANSPLHF
>TRBD1|TRBJ2-6|TRBV15|NA
TGTGCCACCAGCAGAGGGGACAGCAGTTCTGGGGCCAACGTCCTGACTTTC
CATSRGDSSSGANVLTF
>NA|TRBJ1-6|TRBV6-1|NA
TGTGCCAGCAGTGAAGGGCGGGGTATGGGTTCACCCCTCCACTTT
CASSEGRGMGSPLHF
>NA|TRBJ2-5|TRBV6-1|NA
TGTGCCAGCAGTGAAATAGCCCAAGAGACCCAGTACTTC
CASSEIAQETQYF
>TRBD1|TRBJ1-2|TRBV19|medium-sized
TGTGCCAGTAGTCCTATCGACAGGGCCTATGGCTACACCTTC
CASSPIDRAYGYTF
>NA|TRBJ1-4|TRBV2|few
TGTGCCAGCAAGAGTCGGGGCCCTAATGAAAAACTGTTTTTT
CASKSRGPNEKLFF
>NA|TRBJ1-5|TRBV6-1|few
TGTGCCGCCAGCACTACCGGGTTTGGGCAGCCCCAGCATTTT
CAASTTGFGQPQHF
>NA|TRBJ1-4|TRBV29-1|many
TGCAGCGCCCTAGGAGGGGTTGGTAATGAAAAACTGTTTTTT
CSALGGVGNEKLFF
>TRBD1|TRBJ2-1|TRBV20-1|NA
TGCAGTGCTAGAAGGGACAGGGGCTACAATGAGCAGTTCTTC
CSARRDRGYNEQFF
>NA|TRBJ1-4|TRBV28|medium-sized
TGTGCCAGCAGTTTATATCAGGGGACTGAAAAACTGTTTTTT
CASSLYQGTEKLFF
>NA|TRBJ2-7|TRBV5-1|NA
TGCGCCAGCAGCTTGGCCAGTGAAATTCTCTACGAGCAGTACTTC
CASSLASEILYEQYF